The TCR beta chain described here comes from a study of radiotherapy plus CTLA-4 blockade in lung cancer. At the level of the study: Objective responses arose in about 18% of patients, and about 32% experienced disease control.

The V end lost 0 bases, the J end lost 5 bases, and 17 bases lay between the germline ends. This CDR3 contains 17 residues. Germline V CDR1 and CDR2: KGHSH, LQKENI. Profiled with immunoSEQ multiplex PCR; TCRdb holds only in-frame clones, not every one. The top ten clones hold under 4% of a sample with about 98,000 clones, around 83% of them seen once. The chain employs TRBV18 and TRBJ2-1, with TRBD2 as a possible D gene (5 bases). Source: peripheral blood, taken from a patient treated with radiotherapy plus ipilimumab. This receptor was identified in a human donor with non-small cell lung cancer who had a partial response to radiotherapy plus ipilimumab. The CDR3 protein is CASSPPFPLAADNEQFF. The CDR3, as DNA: TGTGCCAGCTCACCACCGTTCCCCCTAGCCGCCGACAATGAGCAGTTCTTC. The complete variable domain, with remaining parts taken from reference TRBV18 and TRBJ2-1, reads NAGVMQNPRHLVRRRGQEARLRCSPMKGHSHVYWYRQLPEEGLKFMVYLQKENIIDESGMPKERFSAEFPKEGPSILRIQQVVRGDSAAYFCASSPPFPLAADNEQFFGPGTRLTVL.